Listed below are T cell receptor beta chains from one sample, sequenced in a study of immune evolution from preneoplasia to lung adenocarcinoma. Method: immunoSEQ multiplex PCR; TCRdb's copy keeps in-frame clones and lacks some. The sample shows tens of thousands of clones, 74% of them seen only once. Sequenced sample: FFPE invasive lung adenocarcinoma tissue. The receptor set was obtained from a person in their 60s with lung adenocarcinoma. The CDR3 runs from the conserved cysteine through the conserved F or W. D genes are given only for firm matches. Expanded clones are given a class, and other clones once, few, many or no size at all.

D	size	V	J	DNA	CDR3
NA	NA	TRBV30	TRBJ1-1	TGTGCCTGGAGTGTAACAACCATCGCCGAAGCTTTCTTT	CAWSVTTIAEAFF
TRBD1	medium-sized	TRBV28	TRBJ2-2	TGTGCCAGCAGTTCACGTGTGGTACCGAGACAGGGGGCGGCCACCGGGGAGCTGTTTTTT	CASSSRVVPRQGAATGELFF
NA	NA	TRBV18	TRBJ1-3	TGTGCCAGCTCACCAGGACAGCTCCCGGACACCATATATTTT	CASSPGQLPDTIYF
NA	NA	TRBV18	TRBJ2-7	TGTGCCAGCTCACCACCAGGAGGGGAAGGCTGGGGCGAGCAGTACTTC	CASSPPGGEGWGEQYF
TRBD1	NA	TRBV28	TRBJ2-7	TGTGCCAGCACCTCTCGGACAGGGGGGACCTACGAGCAGTACTTC	CASTSRTGGTYEQYF
TRBD2	NA	TRBV7-9	TRBJ2-2	TGTGCCAGCAGCTTTCCTAGCGGGAGGGAATGGAACACCGGGGAGCTGTTTTTT	CASSFPSGREWNTGELFF
TRBD1	NA	TRBV2	TRBJ1-4	TGTGCCAGCCTCCGGGACAGGGGGTTCGCTAATGAAAAACTGTTTTTT	CASLRDRGFANEKLFF
NA	once	TRBV18	TRBJ1-1	TGTGCCAGCTCACCGACCCTGGGCAATTTGAACACTGAAGCTTTCTTT	CASSPTLGNLNTEAFF
TRBD2	once	TRBV25-1	TRBJ2-3	TGTGCCAGCAGTGATCCGGGACTAGCGGGGTTAAGCACAGATACGCAGTATTTT	CASSDPGLAGLSTDTQYF
NA	NA	TRBV7-2	TRBJ2-7	TGTGCCAGCAGCATTGGGTATAGGTACGAGCAGTACTTC	CASSIGYRYEQYF
NA	NA	TRBV7-2	TRBJ2-1	TGTGCCAGCAGCTCTGGTGCAGGGCGTGAGCAGTTCTTC	CASSSGAGREQFF
NA	NA	TRBV18	TRBJ2-3	TGTGCCAGCTCACCAGTAGGGGCTAGCACAGATACGCAGTATTTT	CASSPVGASTDTQYF
NA	NA	TRBV19	TRBJ2-4	TGTGCCAGTAGTATAGCTAGGACACGACATTCTATTCAGTACTTC	CASSIARTRHSIQYF
TRBD1	once	TRBV5-1	TRBJ1-1	TGCGCCAGCAGCTTGGCCAGACAGGGATCGCACACTGAAGCTTTCTTT	CASSLARQGSHTEAFF
TRBD1	NA	TRBV7-8	TRBJ1-4	TGTGCCAGCAGCCTGACAGGGCCGACTGAAAAACTGTTTTTT	CASSLTGPTEKLFF
NA	NA	TRBV21-1	TRBJ2-7	TGTGCCAGCAGCAGGACAGGGGACGAGCAGTACTTC	CASSRTGDEQYF
TRBD1	once	TRBV5-1	TRBJ2-7	TGCGCCAGCAGCTTGGGTGGACAGGGTTACGAGCAGTACTTC	CASSLGGQGYEQYF